This record covers a single TCR beta chain. Antigen specificity is unknown. TCRdb reanalysed the 5' RACE reads using MiXCR and keeps one entry per CDR3 protein. This sample yields 400,000 or so distinct CDR3 sequences, of which around 19% are seen a single time; 18% belongs to the top ten. Between the trimmed V and J ends, which lost 6 bases and 4 bases, there was a span of 19 bases. Germline CDR1 and CDR2: MNHEY and SMNVEV (reference sequence). The CDR3 is 15 residues long. This sample is drawn from a study of T cells after yellow fever vaccination. Study details: Fractions of low cell number were prepared using SMART-Seq v4 Ultra Low Input.

Study results and caveats: Subsequent to the booster, the majority of primary-vaccination clones reappeared (roughly 97% CD4, around 90% CD8).

This receptor was identified in a man aged 18 to 30 who received the YFV17D yellow fever vaccine. This rearrangement joins TRBV27 to TRBJ2-7, with D possibly TRBD2 on 7 matching bases. The specimen was PBMCs, collected before the yellow fever booster vaccination. CDR3 DNA: TGTGCCAGCAGCGAGGGGGAGGGTTTAGCGTACGAGCAGTACTTC. The encoded protein is CASSEGEGLAYEQYF.